A selection of T cell receptor beta chains follows, all from one sample in a study of T cell responses to AZD1222 COVID-19 vaccine. Sequencing was performed with immunoSEQ multiplex PCR; in TCRdb, only in-frame clones are kept and a portion is missing. The data show roughly 150,000 clones, approximately 90% seen once. Sequencing was performed on peripheral blood, taken on day 0 of AZD1222 vaccination. These receptors came from an adult in good health. CDR3s include the opening cysteine and the closing phenylalanine or tryptophan. A D gene is named only where the DNA matches it firmly. Clone size is given for some rows only: seen once, a few or many times, or a class if the clone is expanded.

j_call | v_call | clone_size | d_call | cdr3_aa | cdr3_nt
TRBJ1-1 | TRBV7-2 | once | - | CASSLEMTANTEAFF | TGTGCCAGCAGCTTAGAGATGACGGCAAACACTGAAGCTTTCTTT
TRBJ1-2 | TRBV28 | - | - | CASSLSTHYGYTF | TGTGCCAGCAGCCTTTCTACTCATTATGGCTACACCTTC
TRBJ2-1 | TRBV10-2 | once | - | CASSSSGTAFNEQFF | TGCGCCAGCAGTTCCTCCGGGACTGCCTTCAATGAGCAGTTCTTC
TRBJ2-1 | TRBV6-5 | once | TRBD2 | CASRGLANEQFF | TGTGCCAGCAGGGGACTAGCCAATGAGCAGTTCTTC
TRBJ2-6 | TRBV19 | once | - | CASSPDMGIGANVLTF | TGTGCCAGTAGTCCAGACATGGGGATAGGAGCCAACGTCCTGACTTTC
TRBJ1-2 | TRBV2 | - | - | CASSEARLNYGYTF | TGTGCCAGCAGTGAAGCTCGCCTTAACTATGGCTACACCTTC
TRBJ1-3 | TRBV5-6 | few | - | CASSAGLEDTIYF | TGTGCCAGCAGCGCGGGTTTGGAGGACACCATATATTTT
TRBJ1-1 | TRBV28 | - | - | CASSLGGGREAFF | TGTGCCAGCAGTTTAGGGGGGGGCCGCGAAGCTTTCTTT
TRBJ1-5 | TRBV2 | once | - | CASREGRNQPQHF | TGTGCCAGCAGGGAGGGGAGAAATCAGCCCCAGCATTTT
TRBJ2-7 | TRBV4-3 | - | TRBD1 | CASSATGVGYEQYF | TGCGCCAGCAGCGCTACAGGGGTTGGCTACGAGCAGTACTTC
TRBJ1-5 | TRBV12-3/TRBV12-4 | - | - | CASSLSASQPQHF | TGTGCCAGCAGTTTGAGCGCTTCTCAGCCCCAGCATTTT
TRBJ1-2 | TRBV14 | - | - | CASSPRGQGRGNYGYTF | TGTGCCAGCAGCCCCCGCGGGCAGGGGAGGGGGAACTATGGCTACACCTTC
TRBJ1-3 | TRBV7-9 | few | - | CASSLSVSGNTIYF | TGTGCCAGCAGCTTATCTGTATCTGGAAACACCATATATTTT
TRBJ1-4 | TRBV7-6 | - | TRBD1 | CASSPTGSNEKLFF | TGTGCCAGCAGCCCGACAGGGTCGAATGAAAAACTGTTTTTT
TRBJ2-5 | TRBV4-1 | once | - | CASSQERGETQYF | TGCGCCAGCAGCCAAGAGAGGGGAGAGACCCAGTACTTC
TRBJ2-5 | TRBV7-2 | - | - | CASSLGGRGGIETQYF | TGTGCCAGCAGCTTAGGGGGTCGTGGAGGGATTGAGACCCAGTACTTC
TRBJ2-7 | TRBV2 | - | TRBD1 | CASITDRGYEQYF | TGTGCCAGCATCACGGACAGGGGCTACGAGCAGTACTTC
TRBJ1-3 | TRBV10-3 | - | - | CAISVGAGPSGNTIYF | TGTGCCATCAGTGTGGGAGCAGGGCCCTCTGGAAACACCATATATTTT
TRBJ1-3 | TRBV30 | - | - | CAWSADGGSGNTIYF | TGTGCCTGGAGTGCCGACGGTGGCTCTGGAAACACCATATATTTT
TRBJ1-6 | TRBV27 | - | TRBD1 | CASSFGPLDRGYSPLHF | TGTGCCAGCAGTTTTGGGCCCCTGGACAGGGGATATTCACCCCTCCACTTT
TRBJ1-5 | TRBV10-3 | - | - | CAISGSLDQPQHF | TGTGCCATCAGCGGGTCTCTCGATCAGCCCCAGCATTTT
TRBJ2-3 | TRBV2 | - | - | CASSQDTDTQYF | TGTGCCAGCAGTCAGGATACAGATACGCAGTATTTT
TRBJ2-2 | TRBV2 | - | TRBD2 | CASSVSGGGTGELFF | TGTGCCAGCAGCGTTAGCGGGGGGGGCACCGGGGAGCTGTTTTTT
TRBJ2-1 | TRBV19 | - | TRBD2 | CASSMQRLAGSDNEQFF | TGTGCCAGTAGTATGCAACGACTAGCGGGGTCTGACAATGAGCAGTTCTTC
TRBJ2-3 | TRBV4-3 | - | - | CASSQDLSSRPTDTQYF | TGCGCCAGCAGCCAAGATCTGTCTAGCCGTCCCACAGATACGCAGTATTTT
TRBJ1-2 | TRBV11-1 | - | TRBD1 | CASSQLTGASYGYTF | TGTGCCAGCAGCCAGTTGACAGGGGCGAGCTATGGCTACACCTTC
TRBJ2-3 | TRBV7-3 | - | - | CASSLTLSTQYF | TGTGCCAGCAGCTTAACGTTATCTACGCAGTATTTT
TRBJ2-3 | TRBV7-9 | - | TRBD2 | CASSSLLGAGGGDTQYF | TGTGCCAGCAGCTCCCTGCTCGGAGCGGGAGGAGGGGATACGCAGTATTTT
TRBJ2-2 | TRBV2 | once | - | CASSPFQGTATGELFF | TGTGCCAGCAGTCCATTCCAGGGGACCGCCACCGGGGAGCTGTTTTTT
TRBJ1-6 | TRBV28 | - | - | CASREPGDNSPLHF | TGTGCCAGCCGCGAACCGGGGGATAATTCACCCCTCCACTTT
TRBJ1-5 | TRBV28 | - | - | CASSLEAFRPQHF | TGTGCCAGCAGTTTAGAGGCTTTCAGGCCCCAGCATTTT
TRBJ2-5 | TRBV7-6 | - | TRBD2 | CASSLQMYPGLAKETQYF | TGTGCCAGCAGCTTACAAATGTACCCGGGACTAGCAAAAGAGACCCAGTACTTC
TRBJ2-7 | TRBV6-5 | - | TRBD1 | CASSYYRDRGPHEQYF | TGTGCCAGCAGTTACTACCGGGACAGGGGGCCTCACGAGCAGTACTTC
TRBJ2-3 | TRBV28 | - | TRBD2 | CASRSRSGRQINTQYF | TGTGCCAGCCGATCTCGTAGCGGGAGACAAATAAATACGCAGTATTTT
TRBJ2-1 | TRBV9 | - | TRBD2 | CASSGTSGYNEQFF | TGTGCCAGCAGCGGGACTAGCGGATACAATGAGCAGTTCTTC
TRBJ2-7 | TRBV2 | - | - | CASFRDTLQYF | TGTGCCAGTTTCCGGGACACCCTGCAGTACTTC
TRBJ1-1 | TRBV12-3/TRBV12-4 | few | - | CASSLGRVAEAFF | TGTGCCAGCAGTTTGGGCAGGGTGGCTGAAGCTTTCTTT